This record concerns one T cell receptor beta chain sequence. The data belong to a study of blood T cell repertoires in COVID-19. Study context: The study drew acute and convalescent COVID-19 samples from the United States, Italy and Spain. The cDNA or gDNA used as material had been derived from T cells, B-cell-depleted T cells, or PBMCs.

Authors' data handling: Reference gene primer amplification in the assay estimated nucleated cell counts. Assay: immunoSEQ multiplex PCR; the TCRdb copy retains only in-frame clones and omits some. The V and J calls and clone size are taken from that table; D and trimming were inferred from the DNA. The table lists 130,000 or so clones, just over 85% of them singletons. The source material was peripheral blood. The receptor's source is a woman aged 55 to 70 with acute or convalescent COVID-19.

CDR3 bases: TGTGCCTGGCTTGGGACAGCAACTAATGAAAAACTGTTTTTT. The encoded protein is CAWLGTATNEKLFF. This chain connects TRBV30 to TRBJ1-4; 7 bases fit TRBD1. V lost 5 bases to trimming and J lost 0 bases; unmatched junction nucleotides: 3. This CDR3 has 14 residues. Germline assignment: CDR1 GTSNPN and CDR2 SVGIG (reference sequence).